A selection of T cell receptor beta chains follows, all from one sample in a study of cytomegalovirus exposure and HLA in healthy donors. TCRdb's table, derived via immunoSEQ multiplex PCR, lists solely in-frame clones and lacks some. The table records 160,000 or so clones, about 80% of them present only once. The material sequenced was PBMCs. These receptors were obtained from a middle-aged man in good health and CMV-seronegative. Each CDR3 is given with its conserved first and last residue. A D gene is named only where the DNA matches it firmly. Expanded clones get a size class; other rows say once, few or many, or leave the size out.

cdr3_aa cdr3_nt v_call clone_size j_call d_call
CASSLGLYTGELFF TGTGCCAGCAGCTTAGGACTGTACACCGGGGAGCTGTTTTTT TRBV7-2 NA TRBJ2-2 NA
CATSRGDSSQDF TGTGCCACCAGCCGCGGGGACAGTTCCCAGGACTTC TRBV15 NA TRBJ2-7 NA
CASGPRRGDTQYF TGTGCTAGTGGTCCCCGGCGGGGGGATACGCAGTATTTT TRBV12-5 NA TRBJ2-3 TRBD2
CAIEGQSSSNQPQHF TGTGCCATCGAGGGACAGAGTTCTAGCAATCAGCCCCAGCATTTT TRBV10-3 NA TRBJ1-5 TRBD1
CASSSRSYEQYF TGTGCCAGTAGTTCCCGCTCCTACGAGCAGTACTTC TRBV19 NA TRBJ2-7 NA
CASSFRSGGLAVYEQYF TGTGCCAGCAGTTTTCGGTCCGGGGGACTAGCGGTCTACGAGCAGTACTTC TRBV28 NA TRBJ2-7 TRBD2
CASSPLGTEFYGYTF TGTGCCAGCTCACCACTAGGGACAGAGTTTTATGGCTACACCTTC TRBV18 NA TRBJ1-2 TRBD1
CASRGGLGTYEQYF TGTGCCAGCAGGGGGGGGTTAGGGACCTACGAGCAGTACTTC TRBV28 NA TRBJ2-7 TRBD2
CASSLSGGFGNTIYF TGTGCCAGCAGTTTATCTGGGGGGTTCGGAAACACCATATATTTT TRBV28 few TRBJ1-3 NA
CASSEAGRNTEAFF TGTGCCAGCAGCGAGGCGGGCCGGAACACTGAAGCTTTCTTT TRBV9 NA TRBJ1-1 NA
CASAPLTPNTEAFF TGCGCCAGCGCGCCCCTGACTCCTAACACTGAAGCTTTCTTT TRBV5-1 NA TRBJ1-1 NA
CASSLKWTGAMNTEAFF TGTGCCAGCAGCTTAAAGTGGACAGGGGCAATGAACACTGAAGCTTTCTTT TRBV7-6 once TRBJ1-1 TRBD1
CASRGAGGNNEQFF TGTGCCAGCAGAGGAGCGGGAGGGAACAATGAGCAGTTCTTC TRBV5-4 NA TRBJ2-1 TRBD2
CASSLLGTNYEQYF TGTGCCAGCAGCTTACTCGGGACAAATTACGAGCAGTACTTC TRBV7-9 NA TRBJ2-7 NA
CASSSSRQGGEAFF TGCGCCAGCAGCTCCAGTCGACAGGGGGGTGAAGCTTTCTTT TRBV5-1 NA TRBJ1-1 TRBD1
CASSHGRAGLYEQYF TGTGCCAGCAGCCACGGGAGGGCCGGACTCTACGAGCAGTACTTC TRBV28 once TRBJ2-7 TRBD2
CASHRVPNTEAFF TGTGCCAGTCACAGGGTCCCGAACACTGAAGCTTTCTTT TRBV6-5 NA TRBJ1-1 NA
CASSRTGTVSYEQYF TGTGCCAGCAGCCGAACCGGGACAGTCTCCTACGAGCAGTACTTC TRBV4-2 NA TRBJ2-7 TRBD1
CASNSGATNEKLFF TGTGCCAGCAATTCGGGAGCAACTAATGAAAAACTGTTTTTT TRBV28 NA TRBJ1-4 NA
CASSLSGGGANVLTF TGTGCCAGCAGCTTAAGCGGAGGTGGGGCCAACGTCCTGACTTTC TRBV7-8 NA TRBJ2-6 NA
CASSLVAENYEQYF TGCGCCAGCAGCCTGGTAGCGGAGAACTACGAGCAGTACTTC TRBV5-1 NA TRBJ2-7 NA
CASSTQVYQETQYF TGCGCCAGCAGCACCCAGGTTTACCAAGAGACCCAGTACTTC TRBV5-1 NA TRBJ2-5 NA
CASSPTGRKGFEQFF TGTGCCAGCAGTCCTACGGGTCGGAAGGGGTTTGAGCAGTTCTTC TRBV27 NA TRBJ2-1 NA
CASASGPSYEQYF TGTGCCAGCGCAAGCGGGCCCTCCTACGAGCAGTACTTC TRBV19 NA TRBJ2-7 NA
CASSLPGLAGHEQFF TGTGCCAGCAGCCTTCCGGGACTAGCGGGACATGAGCAGTTCTTC TRBV4-2 NA TRBJ2-1 TRBD2
CSVRRTGGNEQFF TGCAGCGTGAGAAGGACCGGCGGGAATGAGCAGTTCTTC TRBV29-1 NA TRBJ2-1 NA
CAITYGLADEQYF TGTGCCATCACCTATGGACTGGCTGACGAGCAGTACTTC TRBV10-3 NA TRBJ2-7 NA
CASSPCLGTYEQYF TGTGCCAGCAGCCCCTGCTTGGGGACATACGAGCAGTACTTC TRBV21-1 once TRBJ2-7 NA
CASSPPGGNEQFF TGTGCCAGCAGTCCGCCGGGAGGAAATGAGCAGTTCTTC TRBV6-1 NA TRBJ2-1 TRBD2
CASSQQGLLSEQFF TGTGCCAGCAGCCAACAGGGATTGTTGAGTGAGCAGTTCTTC TRBV7-2 NA TRBJ2-1 NA
CASSLAASGIRGDTQYF TGCGCCAGCAGCTTGGCGGCTAGCGGGATTCGGGGGGATACGCAGTATTTT TRBV5-1 NA TRBJ2-3 TRBD2
CASSFPPRGAYEQYF TGTGCCAGCAGTTTCCCTCCCAGGGGGGCCTACGAGCAGTACTTC TRBV28 NA TRBJ2-7 NA
CASSPGLAGSYNEQFF TGTGCCAGCAGCCCGGGACTAGCGGGATCCTACAATGAGCAGTTCTTC TRBV5-4 few TRBJ2-1 TRBD2
CASSHLTGAETQYF TGTGCCAGTAGCCACTTGACAGGGGCAGAGACCCAGTACTTC TRBV19 NA TRBJ2-5 TRBD1
CASSEVDSPKETQYF TGTGCCAGCAGTGAAGTTGACAGTCCGAAAGAGACCCAGTACTTC TRBV2 NA TRBJ2-5 NA
CASSLGSSGKDYEQYF TGTGCCAGCAGCTTAGGTTCTAGCGGGAAGGACTACGAGCAGTACTTC TRBV7-6 NA TRBJ2-7 TRBD2
CASSITSGGAYNEQFF TGCGCCAGCAGCATAACTAGCGGGGGCGCCTACAATGAGCAGTTCTTC TRBV5-1 NA TRBJ2-1 TRBD2
CASSESSILYGYTF TGTGCCAGCAGTGAAAGCTCTATCCTCTATGGCTACACCTTC TRBV25-1 NA TRBJ1-2 NA
CASSSQGQVYEQYF TGTGCCAGTAGTTCACAAGGACAGGTCTACGAGCAGTACTTC TRBV19 NA TRBJ2-7 TRBD1
CASSEVSSDRVNYGHTF TGTGCCAGCAGTGAAGTAAGTTCGGACAGGGTTAACTATGGCCACACCTTC TRBV6-4 NA TRBJ1-2 TRBD1
CASSSWTSGSGNTGELFF TGCGCCAGCAGCTCCTGGACTAGCGGGAGCGGGAACACCGGGGAGCTGTTTTTT TRBV5-1 NA TRBJ2-2 TRBD2
CASSPSAGELFF TGTGCCAGCAGCCCTTCGGCCGGGGAGCTGTTTTTT TRBV14 NA TRBJ2-2 NA
CASSVIPTSGLSTDTQYF TGTGCCAGCAGCGTAATCCCCACTAGCGGCCTCAGCACAGATACGCAGTATTTT TRBV9 NA TRBJ2-3 TRBD2
CASSNIGQGRTDTQYF TGTGCCAGCAGTAACATCGGACAGGGTCGCACAGATACGCAGTATTTT TRBV27 NA TRBJ2-3 TRBD1
CASSRIGGRETQYF TGTGCCAGCAGCCGCATCGGGGGTAGAGAGACCCAGTACTTC TRBV6-5 NA TRBJ2-5 NA
CASRIRTVQETQYF TGTGCCAGCAGAATCAGGACTGTCCAAGAGACCCAGTACTTC TRBV2 NA TRBJ2-5 NA
CASSDGRFTDTQYF TGTGCCAGCAGTGACGGCAGGTTCACAGATACGCAGTATTTT TRBV25-1 NA TRBJ2-3 NA
CASSEEGPPSGYTF TGTGCCAGCAGTGAAGAGGGGCCTCCTAGTGGCTACACCTTC TRBV2 NA TRBJ1-2 NA
CASREQGALTFF TGTGCCAGTAGGGAACAGGGGGCACTAACTTTCTTT TRBV19 NA TRBJ1-1 TRBD1
CASSVGFSSYNEQFF TGTGCCAGCAGCGTCGGGTTCAGCTCCTACAATGAGCAGTTCTTC TRBV9 NA TRBJ2-1 NA
CASSFMPGKTGELFF TGTGCCAGCAGCTTCATGCCAGGGAAGACCGGGGAGCTGTTTTTT TRBV7-8 NA TRBJ2-2 NA
CASRSQGTYGYTF TGTGCCAGCAGGTCACAGGGTACTTATGGCTACACCTTC TRBV6-5 once TRBJ1-2 NA
CSSSTTGATNEKLFF TGTTCCAGCAGCACGACAGGGGCAACTAATGAAAAACTGTTTTTT TRBV7-9 NA TRBJ1-4 TRBD1
CASSFRGTDQETQYF TGTGCCAGCAGTTTCCGTGGGACAGATCAAGAGACCCAGTACTTC TRBV28 NA TRBJ2-5 TRBD1
CAIGGGQGIGQPQHF TGTGCCATCGGGGGGGGACAGGGGATCGGTCAGCCCCAGCATTTT TRBV10-3 NA TRBJ1-5 TRBD1
CASSQGTGYEQYF TGTGCCAGCAGCCAAGGAACGGGGTACGAGCAGTACTTC TRBV4-2 once TRBJ2-7 NA
CASSVGDNSYEQYF TGTGCCAGCAGCGTTGGGGACAACTCCTACGAGCAGTACTTC TRBV9 NA TRBJ2-7 NA
CASSPGGSSYEQYF TGTGCCAGCAGCCCAGGTGGATCGTCCTACGAGCAGTACTTC TRBV7-2 NA TRBJ2-7 NA